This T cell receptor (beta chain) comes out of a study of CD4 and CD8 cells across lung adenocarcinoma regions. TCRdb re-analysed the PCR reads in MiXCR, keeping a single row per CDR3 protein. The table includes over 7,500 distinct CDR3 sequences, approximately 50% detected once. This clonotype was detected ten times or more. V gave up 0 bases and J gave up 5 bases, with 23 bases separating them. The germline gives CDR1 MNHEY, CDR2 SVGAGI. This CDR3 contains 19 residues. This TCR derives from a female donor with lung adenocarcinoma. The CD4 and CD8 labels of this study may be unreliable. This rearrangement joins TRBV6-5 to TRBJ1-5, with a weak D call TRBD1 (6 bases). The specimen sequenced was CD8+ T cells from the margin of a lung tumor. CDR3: CASSYSGQGRIGGYQPQHF. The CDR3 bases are TGTGCCAGCAGTTACTCGGGGCAGGGGAGGATCGGGGGTTATCAGCCCCAGCATTTT.